This passage covers 22 T cell receptor beta chains from one sample sequenced in a study of blood T cell repertoires in COVID-19. Sequencing used immunoSEQ multiplex PCR; TCRdb keeps in-frame clones, though not all of them. Of approximately 110,000 clones in the sample, approximately 84% were seen once. Specimen: peripheral blood. Receptors were obtained from a man aged 35-49 years with acute or convalescent COVID-19.

The rearrangement links TRBV10-3 to TRBJ1-4, with TRBD1 identical over 9 bases. Unmatched junction bases numbered 7, after V lost 5 bases and J lost 3 bases. The germline V gene encodes CDR1 ENHRY and CDR2 SYGVKD. This CDR3 spans 16 amino acids. DNA of the CDR3: TGTGCCATCAGTCCACAGGGGGCCGGGGCTAATGAAAAACTGTTTTTT. Translating gives CAISPQGAGANEKLFF.

This clone was observed a single time. J is TRBJ2-5 and V is TRBV2; the match to TRBD1 covers 7 bases. In germline, CDR1 is SNHLY, CDR2 FYNNEI. The V segment lost 0 bases and the J segment 3 bases; nucleotides outside the gene matches: 7. The CDR3 is made up of 16 amino acids. The CDR3, as DNA: TGTGCCAGCAGTGAAGCTTTTGACAGGGTCGAAGAGACCCAGTACTTC. It codes for CASSEAFDRVEETQYF. Based on the CDR3 plus reference TRBV2 and TRBJ2-5, the full variable domain is EPEVTQTPSHQVTQMGQEVILRCVPISNHLYFYWYRQILGQKVEFLVSFYNNEISEKSEIFDDQFSVERPDGSNFTLKIRSTKLEDSAMYFCASSEAFDRVEETQYFGPGTRLLVL.

The chain is built from TRBV5-5 and TRBJ1-3; no clear D gene. The CDR3 loop spans 11 amino acids. Trimming removed 7 bases at V and 4 bases at J, with 6 bases between. The germline CDR1 and CDR2 sequences are SGHKS and YYEKEE (reference sequence). The CDR3 sequence: CASGLGNTIYF. DNA of the CDR3: TGTGCCAGCGGGCTCGGAAACACCATATATTTT.

The chain recombines TRBV3-1 (or the pseudogene TRBV3-2) with TRBJ2-2; 8 bases map to TRBD1. CDR3 length: 16 amino acids. Looked up from germline, CDR1 is LGHDT and CDR2 is YNNKEL (reference sequence). V lost 4 bases, J lost 2 bases, and 6 bases stayed unmatched. The CDR3 loop reads CASSLRTGRNTGELFF. As DNA, the CDR3 is TGTGCCAGCAGCCTCCGGACAGGGCGAAACACCGGGGAGCTGTTTTTT.

The V and J genes are TRBV5-5 and TRBJ2-3, with D possibly TRBD2 on 5 matching bases. Germline CDR1 is SGHKS and CDR2 is YYEKEE (reference sequence). CDR3 length: 13 residues. V was pared by 7 bases and J by 0 bases, with 9 bases between. The CDR3 DNA reads TGTGCCAGCTTGCGGGCGAGCACAGATACGCAGTATTTT. Translated, it gives CASLRASTDTQYF.

This chain uses TRBV7-8 with TRBJ2-1; 11 bases are a match to TRBD2. This CDR3 has 17 amino acids. The germline V gene encodes CDR1 SGHVS and CDR2 FQNEAQ. V shed 0 bases, J shed 4 bases, and the junction held 5 bases outside the gene matches. The CDR3 loop reads CASSLALGLAAYNEQFF. The CDR3 DNA sequence: TGTGCCAGCAGCTTAGCGTTGGGACTAGCGGCGTACAATGAGCAGTTCTTC.

The chain combines TRBV9 with TRBJ2-7; 9 bases map to TRBD1. The J segment lost 6 bases and the V segment lost 1 base, leaving 2 bases of the junction unmatched. Looked up from germline, CDR1 is SGDLS and CDR2 is YYNGEE. CDR3 length: 13 amino acids. CDR3 nucleotide sequence: TGTGCCAGCAGCGTAACAGGGGGCGGCGAGCAGTACTTC. Its translation is CASSVTGGGEQYF.

This chain connects TRBV9 to TRBJ1-2; D is unresolved. Germline V CDR1 and CDR2: SGDLS, YYNGEE. The CDR3 totals 13 residues. Trimming took 3 bases from V and 3 from J, leaving 9 bases between them. The CDR3 bases are TGTGCCAGCAGCGCCGGACTTCACTATGGCTACACCTTC. It codes for CASSAGLHYGYTF.

This clone was picked up one time. The chain joins TRBV2 to TRBJ2-5; TRBD1 matches 8 bases. The CDR3 runs 15 residues. The germline V gene has CDR1 SNHLY and CDR2 FYNNEI. The trim removed 7 bases at V and 4 bases at J, leaving 11 bases unmatched. Here the CDR3 reads CASTPLTGAGETQYF. The CDR3 DNA reads TGTGCCAGCACACCACTGACAGGGGCCGGAGAGACCCAGTACTTC.

CDR3 coding DNA: TGTGCCAGCAGCCCCGGACAGCTTCAAGAGACCCAGTACTTC. Translated: CASSPGQLQETQYF. The V call is TRBV7-2, the J call TRBJ2-5, with a possible D match to TRBD1 (6 bases). Germline loops: CDR1 SGHTA, CDR2 FQGNSA. This CDR3 has 14 amino acids. V shed 5 bases and J shed 2 bases, with 12 bases lying between them.

This chain joins TRBV7-6 and TRBJ1-1; 7 nucleotides line up with TRBD1. V gave up 5 bases and J gave up 1 base; unmatched junction bases: 10. The CDR3 covers 16 residues. The germline V gene has CDR1 SGHVS and CDR2 FNYEAQ. CDR3 DNA sequence: TGTGCCAGCAGCCTAAGGACCGGGACAGCGAACACTGAAGCTTTCTTT. Protein: CASSLRTGTANTEAFF.

The CDR3 is CASSPYAGGGSYEQYF. CDR3 bases: TGTGCCAGCAGCCCCTACGCAGGGGGAGGCTCCTACGAGCAGTACTTC. The genes are TRBV7-6 and TRBJ2-7; possible D gene TRBD1, 7 bases. Trimming removed 5 bases at V and 0 bases at J, with 17 bases between. The CDR3 length is 16 residues. Germline CDR1 is SGHVS and CDR2 is FNYEAQ.

This chain uses TRBV6-1 with TRBJ1-6; D uncertain. Germline CDR1 is MNHNS and CDR2 is SASEGT. The V end lost 1 base, the J end lost 6 bases, and 16 bases lay between the germline ends. The CDR3 sequence is 17 residues long. The CDR3 spells CASSEVWPYETNSPLHF. CDR3 coding DNA: TGTGCCAGCAGTGAAGTCTGGCCGTATGAAACTAATTCACCCCTCCACTTT.

The genes are TRBV7-9 and TRBJ1-2; TRBD1 matches 10 bases. V was pared by 5 bases and J by 8 bases, with 8 bases of the junction left unmatched. CDR3 length: 14 residues. Per germline, CDR1 SEHNR and CDR2 FQNEAQ (reference sequence). CDR3 DNA: TGTGCCAGCAGCGGCCGGGACAGGGGAGGCGGCTACACCTTC. This sequence encodes CASSGRDRGGGYTF.

The rearrangement joins TRBV3-1 (or the pseudogene TRBV3-2) to TRBJ2-7; weak D call: TRBD1 (5 bases). The germline CDR1 and CDR2 sequences are LGHDT and YNNKEL (reference sequence). The CDR3 runs 15 residues. V was clipped by 1 base and J by 2 bases, with 12 bases between them. CDR3 loop: CASSQGGPGPYEQYF. The CDR3 region has the DNA TGTGCCAGCAGCCAAGGGGGTCCAGGGCCCTACGAGCAGTACTTC.

The chain has TRBV20-1 and TRBJ2-7; 9 bases fit TRBD2. V was pared by 3 bases and J by 3 bases, with 6 bases of the junction left unmatched. The CDR3 extends over 14 amino acids. Germline V lookup: CDR1 DFQATT, CDR2 SNEGSKA (reference sequence). The CDR3 spells CSASSGGVNYEQYF. In DNA, the CDR3 is TGCAGTGCTAGTAGCGGGGGCGTCAACTACGAGCAGTACTTC.

The V gene is TRBV6-6, the J gene TRBJ1-2; no definite D call. The germline V gene has CDR1 MNHNY and CDR2 SVGAGI (reference sequence). The CDR3 consists of 15 residues. V lost 0 bases, J lost 0 bases, and 8 bases lay in between. CDR3 in amino acids: CASSYSVSPNYGYTF. The DNA of the CDR3 is TGTGCCAGCAGTTACTCGGTGAGCCCTAACTATGGCTACACCTTC.

V usage is TRBV7-6 and J usage is TRBJ1-1; D is perhaps TRBD1 (5 bases). The CDR3 consists of 13 residues. From germline, CDR1 is SGHVS and CDR2 FNYEAQ. V shed 3 bases and J shed 5 bases, with 10 bases lying between them. The CDR3 DNA reads as TGTGCCAGCAGCTTTAACCAGGGAACTGAAGCTTTCTTT. This translates into CASSFNQGTEAFF.

This chain links TRBV6-1 with TRBJ1-1; no clear D. The CDR3 covers 18 residues. Germline assignment: CDR1 MNHNS and CDR2 SASEGT. Trimming removed 1 base at V and 6 bases at J, with 24 bases between. CDR3 nucleotides: TGTGCCAGCAGTGAAGTCCCCGGGAAGGGTTCTCAGCACGCTGAAGCTTTCTTT. Translated, it gives CASSEVPGKGSQHAEAFF.

On this clone itself: One junction end does not reproduce the germline sequence, and a read error may be involved. The V gene is TRBV25-1, the J gene TRBJ2-3; 11 nucleotides align to TRBD2. Germline V lookup: CDR1 MGHDK, CDR2 SYGVNS. The CDR3 is made up of 16 amino acids. In DNA, the CDR3 is TGTGCCAGCAGTGAATTAGCGGGGGGGGCGTACAGATACGCAGTATTT. Translating gives CASSELAGGAYRYAVF.

This clone has a handful of counts. The gene calls are TRBV20-1 and TRBJ2-7; TRBD2 matches at 7 bases. Germline loops: CDR1 DFQATT, CDR2 SNEGSKA (reference sequence). There are 13 residues in the CDR3. V lost 3 bases to trimming and J lost 5 bases; unmatched junction nucleotides: 7. CDR3 loop: CSASRTRIDEQYF. The CDR3 bases are TGCAGTGCTAGTAGGACTAGAATCGACGAGCAGTACTTC.

This chain uses TRBV2 with TRBJ2-3, with TRBD2 identical over 14 bases. V shed 6 bases and J 7 bases; nucleotides not matched to a gene: 9. This CDR3 spans 16 amino acids. The germline gives CDR1 SNHLY, CDR2 FYNNEI. The CDR3 DNA reads as TGTGCCAGCAGCGCAGATGGGACTAGCGGGGGCAATACGCAGTATTTT. Its protein is CASSADGTSGGNTQYF. The complete variable domain, with remaining parts taken from reference TRBV2 and TRBJ2-3, reads EPEVTQTPSHQVTQMGQEVILRCVPISNHLYFYWYRQILGQKVEFLVSFYNNEISEKSEIFDDQFSVERPDGSNFTLKIRSTKLEDSAMYFCASSADGTSGGNTQYFGPGTRLTVL.